What follows is one T cell receptor beta chain and its context. This clonotype came up many times. The target of this receptor is not known. No clone much larger than this one lies a single base away; base qualities are absent. These data are taken from a study of molecular identifiers for immune sequencing clone quantification (dated 2018 in TCRdb). Turning to the overall study: In a replicate experiment, RNA from roughly 18,000 or 92,000 naive CD8 T cells was split into five aliquots, four of which were sequenced. This methods study used CD8 T cells to benchmark TCR RNA copy counting and molecular-identifier clustering-based TCR repertoire sequencing (MIDCIRS).

Naive CD8 T cell libraries were made from about 21,000 to 970,000 sorted cells using 10%, 30% or 50% of purified RNA. Naive CD8 T cells were FACS-sorted as CD8+CD4-CCR7+CD45RA+ on a BD FACSAria II into RLT Plus buffer. Approximately 9 TCR copies' worth of Jurkat RNA were spiked into roughly 19,000-1,000,000 naive CD8 T cell samples to test detection sensitivity. CD8 T cells were enriched using RosetteSep CD8+ T Cell Enrichment Cocktail and Ficoll-Paque, and the enriched cells then underwent ACK red cell lysis. From a lookup of the germline V gene, CDR1 and CDR2 are LGHNA and YSLEER. The CDR3 contains 17 residues, cysteine and phenylalanine counted. Only CDR3 DNA remains: 51 bases, in frame from the first base. Compared with germline, V lacks 0 bases and J lacks 2 bases; bases without a gene match: 8. Libraries were prepared through PCR. The listed sequencing device is Illumina HiSeq 4000. Bulk TCR libraries were prepared as previously described, using TCR primers listed in Table S5. Total RNA was purified with the Qiagen AllPrep DNA/RNA kit. Before analysis, reads from multiple sequencing runs of the same library were pooled. The authors processed their data as follows. Reads were retained only if an exact TCR constant sequence was present, and the retained reads were trimmed to 150 nt and grouped according to their 12-nt molecular barcodes. Reads within each barcode group were sub-clustered using a 15% Levenshtein threshold, and quality-weighted consensus sequences were constructed for each RNA molecule. Non-functional sequences were removed, as were lower-count sequences one edit away from another. On the basis of fitting two negative binomial distributions, barcode sub-clusters with fewer than 20% of the maximum read count were discarded. TCRdb handled the public reads itself, with Q25 trimming in fastp and clone calling in MiXCR, and kept productive beta chains. Entries are consolidated by CDR3 protein sequence, retaining the most common genes and DNA. TCRdb, not the authors, supplied the V and J calls. This sample lists about 65,000 distinct CDR3 sequences; 15% to 20% were detected once. The biggest ten clones account for 1.5% of the sample.

The full study reports these points: When barcode sub-clustering was left out, chimeric consensus sequences inflated TCR diversity, with chimeras reaching as high as 47%. Highly expanded clone sizes could be underestimated because identical TCR molecules may share a barcode. Spiked-in Jurkat TCR RNA equal to a single cell's worth was reported to be detectable even within 1,100,000 naive CD8 T cells. In CMV-specific effector cells, over 98% of molecules were held by clones above 20 RNA copies, whereas under 1% of molecules were held by such clones in naive cells. Naive libraries contained spiked-in Jurkat TCR RNA (roughly 10 copies' worth), which is not part of the donor repertoire. Modeling estimated approximately 3 recovered TCR RNA copies per cell, compared with about ten by digital PCR, which implies approximately 30% capture efficiency.

The V and J segments used are TRBV4-3 and TRBJ2-3, with 7 junctional bases fitting TRBD2. Material for sequencing was naive CD8+ T cells from blood, with Jurkat cell RNA spiked in. The cell subset or site label for this specimen denotes: FACS-sorted CD8+CD4-CCR7+CD45RA+ naive T cells. This clonotype originated in a human donor in good health. Some libraries in this study had Jurkat cell RNA spiked in. The DNA sequence is given as TGCGCCAGCAGCCAAGATTTAACAAGCGGGAACACAGATACGCAGTATTTT. This sequence encodes CASSQDLTSGNTDTQYF.